The 24 T cell receptor beta chains below all came from one sample that was sequenced in a study of shared clonotypes between healthy human individuals. TCRdb's table, derived via immunoSEQ multiplex PCR, lists solely in-frame clones and lacks some. The sample records roughly 1,000,000 clones, roughly 74% being singletons. Specimen: memory CD4+ T cells from PBMCs. Specified subset: CD45RA-negative fraction. The receptors stem from a man aged 18-30 years in good health. Some clones in this sample may be carry-over from other donors' samples.

V and J are TRBV28 and TRBJ2-2; D might be TRBD2 (6 bases). The CDR3 has 14 residues. CDR1 and CDR2 from the germline V gene are MDHEN and SYDVKM. Trimming left V 5 bases short and J 1 base short, with 8 bases between. The CDR3 coding sequence is TGTGCCAGCAGTACTAGCCGGAACACCGGGGAGCTGTTTTTT. Protein sequence: CASSTSRNTGELFF.

The gene calls are TRBV7-9 and TRBJ1-6; TRBD1 might be the D (5 bases). The CDR3 consists of 16 residues. Germline-derived CDR1 and CDR2 are SEHNR and FQNEAQ (reference sequence). V lost 5 bases and J 14 bases, leaving 25 bases between the germline ends. CDR3 sequence: CASSPGGPGPEGTLHF. The CDR3 region has the DNA TGTGCCAGCAGCCCGGGAGGACCGGGACCAGAGGGCACCCTCCACTTT.

V gene TRBV6-5 combines with J gene TRBJ1-2; no definite D call. The ends were cut back, 2 bases at V and 1 base at J, with 8 bases in the middle. Germline CDR1 reads MNHEY; CDR2 reads SVGAGI. There are 14 residues in the CDR3. This CDR3 is CASSYGEFNYGYTF. The CDR3 nucleotides are TGTGCCAGCAGTTACGGGGAATTTAACTATGGCTACACCTTC.

The chain is built from TRBV10-3 and TRBJ1-1; 10 bases agree with TRBD1. CDR3 length equals 16 residues. Germline V gives CDR1 ENHRY, CDR2 SYGVKD. J was trimmed by 0 bases and V by 6 bases; bases with no gene match: 7. The CDR3 nucleotides are TGTGCCATCAGGCCCAGGACAGGGGGGTTGAACACTGAAGCTTTCTTT. Its protein is CAIRPRTGGLNTEAFF.

The chain uses TRBV28 and TRBJ1-4; D not certain. The CDR3 length is 12 residues. The germline V gene encodes CDR1 MDHEN and CDR2 SYDVKM. Between the trimmed V and J ends, which lost 6 bases and 8 bases, there was a span of 10 bases. CDR3 coding DNA: TGTGCCAGCAGCGTCGGAGGGGAAAAACTGTTTTTT. This encodes CASSVGGEKLFF. The complete variable domain, with remaining parts taken from reference TRBV28 and TRBJ1-4, reads DVKVTQSSRYLVKRTGEKVFLECVQDMDHENMFWYRQDPGLGLRLIYFSYDVKMKEKGDIPEGYSVSREKKERFSLILESASTNQTSMYLCASSVGGEKLFFGSGTQLSVL.

This clone was detected a few times. This rearrangement joins TRBV2 to TRBJ2-5; TRBD1 matches at 10 bases. J gave up 6 bases and V 4 bases, and 5 bases lay outside the gene matches. Germline V gene sequence: CDR1 SNHLY, CDR2 FYNNEI. The CDR3 covers 14 residues. CDR3 sequence reads: CASSGQGAVKTQYF. In DNA, the CDR3 is TGTGCCAGCAGTGGACAGGGGGCTGTGAAGACCCAGTACTTC.

This clone was counted once. The genes are TRBV29-1 and TRBJ2-2; the match to TRBD1 covers 9 bases. With 7 bases clipped from V and 4 bases from J, the junction kept 4 bases outside the gene matches. CDR3 length equals 13 residues. CDR1 and CDR2 (germline): SQVTM, ANQGSEA. The CDR3 here is CSARQGVTGELFF. The CDR3 nucleotides read TGCAGCGCCCGACAGGGGGTCACCGGGGAGCTGTTTTTT.

The genes are TRBV5-6 and TRBJ2-2, with 11 positions matching TRBD1. Germline V gene data show CDR1 as SGHDT and CDR2 as YYEEEE. V was pared by 6 bases and J by 6 bases, with 7 bases of the junction left unmatched. The CDR3 consists of 15 residues. The CDR3 nucleotides are TGTGCCAGCACTTACGGACAGGGGGCGCCCGGGGAGCTGTTTTTT. Protein sequence: CASTYGQGAPGELFF.

The chain couples TRBV19 to TRBJ2-3, with D uncertain. CDR3 length: 14 amino acids. Germline lookup yields CDR1 LNHDA and CDR2 SQIVND (reference sequence). V shed 7 bases and J shed 2 bases, with 13 bases lying between them. In DNA, the CDR3 is TGTGCCAGTACCCCCTTGGGGTCCACAGATACGCAGTATTTT. It codes for CASTPLGSTDTQYF.

This clone was detected only once. This rearrangement joins TRBV5-6 to TRBJ1-2; 9 bases line up with TRBD1. Germline V gives CDR1 SGHDT, CDR2 YYEEEE. The trim removed 0 bases at V and 4 bases at J, leaving 13 bases unmatched. The CDR3 runs to 18 residues. The CDR3 here is CASSLARGQGRGGYGYTF. The CDR3 region has the DNA TGTGCCAGCAGCTTGGCCAGGGGACAGGGTAGAGGAGGCTATGGCTACACCTTC.

The V gene is TRBV28, the J gene TRBJ1-5, with D maybe TRBD1 (6 bases). The CDR3 covers 15 residues. Germline CDR1 MDHEN, CDR2 SYDVKM. V was shortened by 5 bases and J by 5 bases, with 16 bases between the two germline ends. The CDR3 nucleotides read TGTGCCAGCAGTCCCCGGGGGGCGGCGGATCAGCCCCAGCATTTT. Amino acid sequence: CASSPRGAADQPQHF.

The genes are TRBV2 and TRBJ2-7; the match to TRBD2 covers 10 bases. The CDR3 has 14 amino acids. With 4 bases clipped from V and 2 bases from J, the junction kept 2 bases outside the gene matches. Germline V lookup: CDR1 SNHLY, CDR2 FYNNEI. CDR3 DNA sequence: TGTGCCAGCAGTGGGCTAGCGGGAGCCTACGAGCAGTACTTC. Translation gives CASSGLAGAYEQYF.

The chain employs TRBV7-2 and TRBJ1-2; D might be TRBD1 (5 bases). CDR1 and CDR2 (germline): SGHTA, FQGNSA. CDR3 length equals 13 residues. Trimming pared 1 base from V and 6 bases from J, leaving 9 bases between. Here the CDR3 DNA reads TGTGCCAGCAGCTTAGAGCGCAGGGATGGCTACACCTTC. Its translation: CASSLERRDGYTF.

In this sample, this clone turned up a few times. The rearrangement uses TRBV30 and TRBJ1-1; D is unresolved. Germline CDR1 is GTSNPN and CDR2 is SVGIG (reference sequence). CDR3 size: 17 residues. V was pared by 0 bases and J by 0 bases, with 17 bases between. CDR3 nucleotide sequence: TGTGCCTGGAGTGTTCCACCCCTGTACATTTTGAACACTGAAGCTTTCTTT. Amino acids: CAWSVPPLYILNTEAFF.

Here the CDR3 reads CASSQDQSMNRGYNEQFF. CDR3 sequence (DNA): TGTGCCAGCAGCCAAGATCAGAGTATGAACAGGGGCTACAATGAGCAGTTCTTC. The gene calls are TRBV14 and TRBJ2-1; 7 bases match TRBD1. The V gene's germline CDR1 is SGHDN and CDR2 FVKESK. The CDR3 contains 18 residues. The V segment lost 0 bases and the J segment 3 bases; nucleotides outside the gene matches: 11.

The chain links TRBV18 to TRBJ1-3; weak D call: TRBD1 (6 bases). The CDR3 has 15 amino acids. Germline V lookup: CDR1 KGHSH, CDR2 LQKENI. The V and J ends lost 6 bases and 0 bases respectively, with 12 bases between them. The CDR3 DNA reads as TGTGCCAGCTCCTCAGGGGTCTACTCTGGAAACACCATATATTTT. It encodes CASSSGVYSGNTIYF.

This clone was seen more than once but under ten times. The chain couples TRBV7-9 to TRBJ1-1, with TRBD1 as a possible D gene (5 bases). The V gene's germline CDR1 is SEHNR and CDR2 FQNEAQ (reference sequence). V shed 4 bases and J shed 1 base, with 7 bases lying between them. This CDR3 has 13 amino acids. The CDR3 loop is CASSWDANTEAFF. Written as DNA, the CDR3 is TGTGCCAGCAGCTGGGACGCGAACACTGAAGCTTTCTTT.

This sequence joins TRBV4-1 and TRBJ2-1, with D perhaps TRBD1 (5 bases). The V gene lost 1 base and the J gene lost 3 bases, with 10 bases spanning the gap. Germline CDR1 and CDR2: MGHRA and YSYEKL. The CDR3 length is 15 residues. The CDR3 region has the DNA TGCGCCAGCAGCCAAGCAGGGCATGGCTACAATGAGCAGTTCTTC. Translation gives CASSQAGHGYNEQFF.

The gene calls are TRBV5-1 and TRBJ2-1, with TRBD2 as a possible D gene (5 bases). The CDR3 spans 15 residues. CDR1 is SGHRS, CDR2 YFSETQ, per germline. Trimming took 5 bases from V and 2 from J, leaving 14 bases between them. Here the CDR3 DNA reads TGCGCCAGCAGTCTCGGACTGTCCACCTACAATGAGCAGTTCTTC. This gives the protein CASSLGLSTYNEQFF.

On this clone itself: The same CDR3 also results from other DNA sequences found in this sample. The gene calls are TRBV5-1 and TRBJ1-4; D unresolved. The CDR3 is 15 residues long. V dropped 0 bases and J dropped 7 bases, with 13 bases sitting between them. CDR1 and CDR2 from the germline V gene are SGHRS and YFSETQ. The CDR3 sequence is CASSLAPGVGEKLFF. The CDR3 DNA follows: TGCGCCAGCAGCTTGGCGCCTGGGGTTGGTGAAAAACTGTTTTTT.

This chain links TRBV7-9 with TRBJ2-3; the D gene is possibly TRBD2 (6 bases). The CDR3 covers 16 residues. V lost 5 bases and J lost 0, with 15 bases in between. CDR1 is SEHNR, CDR2 FQNEAQ, per germline (reference sequence). This chain's CDR3 is CASSQGPSGSTDTQYF. As DNA, the CDR3 is TGTGCCAGCAGCCAGGGACCAAGCGGGAGCACAGATACGCAGTATTTT.

The chain joins TRBV9 to TRBJ2-1, with 9 nucleotides matching TRBD2. Unmatched junction bases numbered 5, after V lost 3 bases and J lost 4 bases. Germline-derived CDR1 and CDR2 are SGDLS and YYNGEE. The CDR3 spans 15 residues. The CDR3, as DNA: TGTGCCAGCAGCGAGGGTAGCGGGAGATACAATGAGCAGTTCTTC. This encodes CASSEGSGRYNEQFF.

The V call is TRBV7-3, the J call TRBJ2-1, with 8 bases fitting TRBD1. The CDR3 runs 15 residues. The trim removed 4 bases at V and 2 bases at J, leaving 4 bases unmatched. CDR1 and CDR2 from the germline V gene are SGHTA and FQGTGA. The CDR3 DNA sequence: TGTGCCAGCAGCTACGACAGGGGTGCCTACAATGAGCAGTTCTTC. Translation: CASSYDRGAYNEQFF.

The table lists this clone with a few counts. The V and J genes are TRBV4-2 and TRBJ1-4; perhaps TRBD1 as D (6 bases). Germline V gives CDR1 LGHNA, CDR2 YNFKEQ. The CDR3 totals 16 residues. V lost 2 bases, J lost 0 bases, and 10 bases lay in between. The CDR3 sequence: CASSQTSGATNEKLFF. In DNA form, the CDR3 reads TGTGCCAGCAGCCAAACCTCAGGGGCAACTAATGAAAAACTGTTTTTT.